Listed below are T cell receptor beta chains from one sample, sequenced in a study of somatic mutations in cytotoxic T cells in rheumatoid arthritis. Assay used: immunoSEQ multiplex PCR; TCRdb lists only in-frame clones, some missing. The data contain about 18,000 clones, less than 80% of them singletons. Sequencing was done on a sample of CD8+ T cells sorted from blood. All receptors derive from a man aged 55 to 69 in good health. The conserved cysteine and the conserved F or W are not part of the CDR3 here. Some rows have no size entry. The others give once, few or many, or a class for an expanded clone.

abundance | j_gene | v_gene | CDR3aa
once | TRBJ2-2 | TRBV6-5 | ASNLGGGTGELF
. | TRBJ2-7 | TRBV7-8 | ASSLGASGSYEQY
. | TRBJ2-7 | TRBV4-3 | ASSQVERGGAYEQY
. | TRBJ2-1 | TRBV7-6 | ASSKRQAGDYNEQF
medium-sized | TRBJ2-7 | TRBV2 | ASNQGALEQY
. | TRBJ2-1 | TRBV5-1 | ASSSTSVNEQF
few | TRBJ2-7 | TRBV6-1 | ASSAQGLFAYEQY
. | TRBJ2-7 | TRBV13 | ASSLTRGQSYEQY
once | TRBJ2-1 | TRBV9 | ASSRGDNEQF
. | TRBJ2-1 | TRBV5-4 | ASSSGRGDEQF
few | TRBJ1-2 | TRBV30 | AWSVQTKGRGYGYT
. | TRBJ2-7 | TRBV5-8 | ASSLVARARYEQY
few | TRBJ2-7 | TRBV19 | ASSIATGLIYEQY
. | TRBJ2-5 | TRBV27 | ASALWASGLQETQY
once | TRBJ2-5 | TRBV4-3 | ASSQYGQGAETQY
. | TRBJ1-5 | TRBV2 | ASTTGTAFYSNQPQH
few | TRBJ2-5 | TRBV7-9 | ASSTSGGPQETQY
. | TRBJ2-7 | TRBV9 | ASTRTPNSYEQY
few | TRBJ1-1 | TRBV4-3 | ASSHPTGVDTEAF
few | TRBJ2-7 | TRBV19 | ASGDRGDEQY